Listed here are 8 T cell receptor beta chains from one sample, sequenced in a study of blood T cell repertoires in COVID-19. Generated by immunoSEQ multiplex PCR, the TCRdb table keeps only in-frame clones and is missing some. This table holds more than 35,000 clones, 88% found once. Material for sequencing was peripheral blood. Receptors originate from a human donor in a cohort sampled during active COVID-19.

V and J are TRBV24-1 and TRBJ2-2; 7 bases agree with TRBD2. V gave up 3 bases and J gave up 0 bases; unmatched junction bases: 3. This CDR3 contains 16 residues. The germline gives CDR1 KGHDR, CDR2 SFDVKD. CDR3 DNA: TGTGCCACCAGTGATGATCGGGGGGCGAACACCGGGGAGCTGTTTTTT. Its protein product is CATSDDRGANTGELFF.

The rearrangement uses TRBV9 and TRBJ2-3; TRBD2 matches 7 bases. This CDR3 is built from 14 residues. The junction had 9 bases not matched to a gene; V was cut back by 3 bases and J by 8 bases. The germline V gene has CDR1 SGDLS and CDR2 YYNGEE. CDR3 protein: CASSAQTSQGTQYF. The CDR3 DNA reads TGTGCCAGCAGCGCGCAGACTAGCCAGGGTACGCAGTATTTT. The full variable domain, in which reference TRBV9 and TRBJ2-3 provide the parts outside the CDR3, is DSGVTQTPKHLITATGQRVTLRCSPRSGDLSVYWYQQSLDQGLQFLIQYYNGEERAKGNILERFSAQQFPDLHSELNLSSLELGDSALYFCASSAQTSQGTQYFGPGTRLTVL.

The chain has TRBV28 and TRBJ1-1; 8 bases line up with TRBD1. Germline CDR1 is MDHEN and CDR2 is SYDVKM. This CDR3 spans 15 amino acids. Trimming took 5 bases from V and 0 from J; bases not matched to a gene: 5. The CDR3 region is CASSPGGRLNTEAFF. In DNA, the CDR3 is TGTGCCAGCAGTCCAGGGGGCCGCTTGAACACTGAAGCTTTCTTT. Based on the CDR3 plus reference TRBV28 and TRBJ1-1, the full variable domain is DVKVTQSSRYLVKRTGEKVFLECVQDMDHENMFWYRQDPGLGLRLIYFSYDVKMKEKGDIPEGYSVSREKKERFSLILESASTNQTSMYLCASSPGGRLNTEAFFGQGTRLTVV.

This sequence joins TRBV19 and TRBJ1-5; 11 bases map to TRBD1. The CDR3 consists of 15 residues. Germline values: CDR1 LNHDA, CDR2 SQIVND (reference sequence). The V and J ends lost 9 bases and 6 bases, in that order; junction bases with no gene match: 10. The CDR3 region is CASGSWDRGGQPQHF. In DNA, the CDR3 is TGTGCCAGCGGGAGTTGGGACAGGGGGGGTCAGCCCCAGCATTTT.

The chain carries TRBV7-3 and TRBJ1-2; D not resolved. This CDR3 is built from 14 residues. The V end was cut by 1 base, the J end by 4 bases, with 10 bases between. Germline V gene lookup returns CDR1 SGHTA and CDR2 FQGTGA. CDR3 nucleotides: TGTGCCAGCAGCTTAAGGTCTCCGGGCTATGGCTACACCTTC. This sequence encodes CASSLRSPGYGYTF.

The V gene is TRBV4-1, the J gene TRBJ2-7; TRBD2 agrees at 10 bases. V shed 4 bases, J shed 2 bases, and the junction held 8 bases outside the gene matches. The CDR3 has 16 amino acids. Germline V gene lookup returns CDR1 MGHRA and CDR2 YSYEKL. Written as DNA, the CDR3 is TGCGCCAGCAGCCGGGCCCTAGCGGGAGCCGCCTACGAGCAGTACTTC. Translation: CASSRALAGAAYEQYF.

V and J are TRBV4-2 and TRBJ1-2; D gene unclear. This CDR3 has 15 amino acids. Germline CDR1 is LGHNA and CDR2 is YNFKEQ. Between the trimmed V and J ends, which lost 0 bases and 7 bases, there was a span of 15 bases. The CDR3 spells CASSQDREVRSGYTF. The CDR3 nucleotides are TGTGCCAGCAGCCAAGATCGGGAGGTCCGGTCTGGCTACACCTTC.

The rearrangement uses TRBV3-1 (or the pseudogene TRBV3-2) and TRBJ2-2; 11 bases agree with TRBD2. The V gene's germline CDR1 is LGHDT and CDR2 YNNKEL (reference sequence). V shed 2 bases, J shed 5 bases, and the junction held 1 base outside the gene matches. The CDR3 covers 15 residues. CDR3 in amino acids: CASSQTSGRTGELFF. The CDR3 DNA follows: TGTGCCAGCAGCCAAACTAGCGGGAGAACCGGGGAGCTGTTTTTT.